Listed below are T cell receptor beta chains from one sample, sequenced in a study of human T cells and chemical hapten exposure. TCRdb recomputed calls from the RACE reads with MiXCR, one row per CDR3 protein. In the table there are 300,000 to 450,000 distinct CDR3 sequences, 5% to 6.5% of which are singletons. Sequencing used whole blood, obtained in connection with sensitization to the hapten diphenylcyclopropenone (DPC). The origin of the receptors is a woman aged 18 to 35 with alopecia areata. Some clones in this sample may be carry-over from other donors' samples. The CDR3 runs from the conserved cysteine through the conserved F or W. A D gene is named only where the DNA matches it firmly. The listing skips clone size in some rows; elsewhere it reads once, few, many or a size class.

V: TRBV5-4
J: TRBJ2-1
D: -
size: few
CDR3: CASSLDAYNEQFF
DNA: TGTGCCAGCAGCTTGGACGCCTACAATGAGCAGTTCTTC

V: TRBV7-2
J: TRBJ2-1
D: TRBD2
size: few
CDR3: CASTIAPVLAGALTFYEQFF
DNA: TGTGCCAGCACCATAGCCCCTGTCCTAGCGGGGGCCCTTACGTTTTATGAGCAGTTCTTC

V: TRBV12-3/TRBV12-4
J: TRBJ2-3
D: -
size: -
CDR3: CASSSRGPITDTQYF
DNA: TGTGCCAGCAGTTCCAGGGGCCCCATCACAGATACGCAGTATTTT

V: TRBV4-1
J: TRBJ2-1
D: -
size: -
CDR3: CASSQDWRRTGGLGNEQFF
DNA: TGCGCCAGCAGCCAAGATTGGCGGAGGACTGGGGGGTTGGGGAATGAGCAGTTCTTC

V: TRBV11-2
J: TRBJ2-3
D: TRBD2
size: -
CDR3: CASSLGYSGGAGRADTQYF
DNA: TGTGCCAGCAGCTTAGGTTATAGCGGGGGGGCCGGCAGAGCAGATACGCAGTATTTT

V: TRBV4-1
J: TRBJ1-6
D: -
size: few
CDR3: CASSQRTLEQSPLHF
DNA: TGCGCCAGCAGCCAACGTACCTTGGAGCAGTCACCCCTCCACTTT

V: TRBV12-3/TRBV12-4
J: TRBJ1-2
D: TRBD1
size: many
CDR3: CASSPTGENYGYTF
DNA: TGTGCCAGCAGTCCGACAGGGGAGAACTATGGCTACACCTTC

V: TRBV12-3/TRBV12-4
J: TRBJ1-5
D: -
size: many
CDR3: CASSRPGRLQHF
DNA: TGTGCCAGCAGCCGTCCTGGGCGGCTCCAGCATTTT

V: TRBV11-2
J: TRBJ2-6
D: -
size: many
CDR3: CASSPGLAGANVLTF
DNA: TGTGCCAGCAGCCCCGGACTGGCCGGGGCCAACGTCCTGACTTTC

V: TRBV7-9
J: TRBJ1-6
D: -
size: -
CDR3: CASSSDLPTPLHF
DNA: TGTGCCAGCAGCTCGGACCTCCCTACACCCCTCCACTTT

V: TRBV29-1
J: TRBJ2-3
D: -
size: -
CDR3: CSVLGAASTDTQYF
DNA: TGCAGCGTCTTGGGGGCAGCCAGCACAGATACGCAGTATTTT